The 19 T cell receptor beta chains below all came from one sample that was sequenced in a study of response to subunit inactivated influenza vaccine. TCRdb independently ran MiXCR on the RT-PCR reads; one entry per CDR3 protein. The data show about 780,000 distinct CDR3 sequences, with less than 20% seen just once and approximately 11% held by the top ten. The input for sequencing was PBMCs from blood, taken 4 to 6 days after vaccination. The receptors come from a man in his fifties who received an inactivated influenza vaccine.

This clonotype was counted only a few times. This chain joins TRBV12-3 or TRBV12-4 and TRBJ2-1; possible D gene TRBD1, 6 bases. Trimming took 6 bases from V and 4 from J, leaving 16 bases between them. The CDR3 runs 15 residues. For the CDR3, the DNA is TGTGCCAGCAGCCTTGGACCAGACAGGTACAATGAGCAGTTCTTC. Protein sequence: CASSLGPDRYNEQFF.

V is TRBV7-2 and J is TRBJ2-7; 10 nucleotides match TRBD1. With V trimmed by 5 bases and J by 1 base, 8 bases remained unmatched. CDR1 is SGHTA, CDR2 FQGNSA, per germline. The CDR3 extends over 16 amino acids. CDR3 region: CASSMTGGRSSYEQYF. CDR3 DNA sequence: TGTGCCAGCAGCATGACAGGGGGCCGTAGTTCCTACGAGCAGTACTTC.

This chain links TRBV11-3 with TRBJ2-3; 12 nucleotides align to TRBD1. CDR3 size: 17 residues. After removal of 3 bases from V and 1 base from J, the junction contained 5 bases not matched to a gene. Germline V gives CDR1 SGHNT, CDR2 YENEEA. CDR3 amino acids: CASSLRGTGGGTDTQYF. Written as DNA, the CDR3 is TGTGCCAGCAGCTTGCGTGGGACAGGGGGCGGCACAGATACGCAGTATTTT.

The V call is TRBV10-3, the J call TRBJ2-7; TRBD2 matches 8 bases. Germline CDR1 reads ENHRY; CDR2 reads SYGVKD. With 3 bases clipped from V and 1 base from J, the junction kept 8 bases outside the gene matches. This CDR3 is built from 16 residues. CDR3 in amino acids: CAISDPGTRGSYEQYF. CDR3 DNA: TGTGCCATCAGTGATCCCGGGACTAGAGGATCCTACGAGCAGTACTTC.

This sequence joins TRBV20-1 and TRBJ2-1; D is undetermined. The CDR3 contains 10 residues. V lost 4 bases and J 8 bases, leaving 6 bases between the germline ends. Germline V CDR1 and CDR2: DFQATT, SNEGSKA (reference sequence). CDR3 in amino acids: CSAIFHEQFF. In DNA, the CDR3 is TGCAGTGCTATTTTCCATGAGCAGTTCTTC.

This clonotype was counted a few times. The CDR3 DNA reads TGTGCCAGCAGCTTACTTCAGAACTATGGCTACACCTTC. This gives the protein CASSLLQNYGYTF. This chain joins TRBV7-9 and TRBJ1-2; D gene unclear. The CDR3 is 13 residues long. Germline values: CDR1 SEHNR, CDR2 FQNEAQ (reference sequence). V shed 2 bases and J shed 2 bases, with 6 bases lying between them. Full variable domain (rest looked up from reference TRBV7-9 and TRBJ1-2): DTGVSQNPRHKITKRGQNVTFRCDPISEHNRLYWYRQTLGQGPEFLTYFQNEAQLEKSRLLSDRFSAERPKGSFSTLEIQRTEQGDSAMYLCASSLLQNYGYTFGSGTRLTVV.

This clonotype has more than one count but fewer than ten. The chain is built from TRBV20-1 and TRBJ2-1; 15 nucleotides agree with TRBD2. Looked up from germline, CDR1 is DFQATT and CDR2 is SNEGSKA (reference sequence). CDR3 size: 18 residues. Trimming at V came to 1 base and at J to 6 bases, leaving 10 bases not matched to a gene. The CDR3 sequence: CSARAQGLAGGGSNEQFF. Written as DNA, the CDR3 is TGCAGTGCTAGAGCTCAGGGACTAGCGGGAGGAGGGTCCAATGAGCAGTTCTTC.

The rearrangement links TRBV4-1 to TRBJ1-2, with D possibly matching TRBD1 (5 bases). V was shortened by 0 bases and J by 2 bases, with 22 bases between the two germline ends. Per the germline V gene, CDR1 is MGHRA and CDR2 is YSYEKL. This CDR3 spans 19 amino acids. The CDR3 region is CASSQDRAAGLLGNYGYTF. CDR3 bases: TGCGCCAGCAGCCAAGACCGCGCCGCGGGGCTCCTGGGGAACTATGGCTACACCTTC.

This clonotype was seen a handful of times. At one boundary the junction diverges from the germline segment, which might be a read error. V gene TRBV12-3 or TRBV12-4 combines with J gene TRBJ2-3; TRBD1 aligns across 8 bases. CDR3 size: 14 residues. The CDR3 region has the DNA TGTGCCAGCATTTTAATGACAGGGGCAGATACGCAGTATTTT. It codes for CASILMTGADTQYF.

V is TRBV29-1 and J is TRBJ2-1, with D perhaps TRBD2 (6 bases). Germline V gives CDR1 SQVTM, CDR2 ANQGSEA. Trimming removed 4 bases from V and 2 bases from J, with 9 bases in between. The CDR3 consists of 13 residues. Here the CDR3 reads CSVGWGAYNEQFF. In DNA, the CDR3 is TGCAGCGTTGGGTGGGGGGCCTACAATGAGCAGTTCTTC.

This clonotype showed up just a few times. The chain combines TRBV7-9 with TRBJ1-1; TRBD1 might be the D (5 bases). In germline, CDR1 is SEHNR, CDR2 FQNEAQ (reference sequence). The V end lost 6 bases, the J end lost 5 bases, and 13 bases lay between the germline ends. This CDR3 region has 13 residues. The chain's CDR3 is CASRPGWGTEAFF. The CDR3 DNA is TGTGCCAGCAGGCCAGGGTGGGGAACTGAAGCTTTCTTT. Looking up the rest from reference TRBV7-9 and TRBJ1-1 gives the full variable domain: DTGVSQNPRHKITKRGQNVTFRCDPISEHNRLYWYRQTLGQGPEFLTYFQNEAQLEKSRLLSDRFSAERPKGSFSTLEIQRTEQGDSAMYLCASRPGWGTEAFFGQGTRLTVV.

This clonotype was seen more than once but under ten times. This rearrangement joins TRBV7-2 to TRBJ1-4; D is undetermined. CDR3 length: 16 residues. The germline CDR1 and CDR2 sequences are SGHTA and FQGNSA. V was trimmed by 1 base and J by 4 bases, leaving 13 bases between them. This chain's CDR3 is CASSLVGPAGNEKLFF. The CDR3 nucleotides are TGTGCCAGCAGCTTAGTCGGCCCGGCCGGTAATGAAAAACTGTTTTTT. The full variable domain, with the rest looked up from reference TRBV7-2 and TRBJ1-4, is GAGVSQSPSNKVTEKGKDVELRCDPISGHTALYWYRQSLGQGLEFLIYFQGNSAPDKSGLPSDRFSAERTGGSVSTLTIQRTQQEDSAVYLCASSLVGPAGNEKLFFGSGTQLSVL.

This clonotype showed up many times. The CDR3 DNA reads TGTGCCAGCACCCCTAGACAGGGGGCTTTTTACGAGCAGTACTTC. Protein product: CASTPRQGAFYEQYF. J is TRBJ2-7 and V is TRBV12-3 or TRBV12-4, with 10 bases that match TRBD1. The CDR3 consists of 15 residues. The junction had 10 bases not matched to a gene; V was cut back by 7 bases and J by 4 bases.

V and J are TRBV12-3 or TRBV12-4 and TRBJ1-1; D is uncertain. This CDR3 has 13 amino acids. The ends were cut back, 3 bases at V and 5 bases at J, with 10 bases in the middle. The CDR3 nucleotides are TGTGCCAGCAGTTTGGGTACAAAAACTGAAGCTTTCTTT. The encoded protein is CASSLGTKTEAFF.

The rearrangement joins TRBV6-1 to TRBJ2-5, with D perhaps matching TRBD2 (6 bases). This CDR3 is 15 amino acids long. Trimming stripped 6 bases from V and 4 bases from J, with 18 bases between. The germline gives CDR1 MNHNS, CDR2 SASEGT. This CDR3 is CASSPGLFSGETQYF. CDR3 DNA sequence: TGTGCCAGCAGCCCGGGACTCTTCTCGGGAGAGACCCAGTACTTC.

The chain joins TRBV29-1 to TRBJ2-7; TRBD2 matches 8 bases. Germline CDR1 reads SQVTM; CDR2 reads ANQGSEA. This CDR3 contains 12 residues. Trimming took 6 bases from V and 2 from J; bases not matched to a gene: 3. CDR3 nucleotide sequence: TGCAGCGTCCGTAGCGGGGCCTACGAGCAGTACTTC. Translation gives CSVRSGAYEQYF.

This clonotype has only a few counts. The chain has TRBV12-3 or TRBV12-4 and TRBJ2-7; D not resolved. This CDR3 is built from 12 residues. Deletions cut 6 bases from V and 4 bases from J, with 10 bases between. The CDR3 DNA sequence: TGTGCCAGCAGCCAAAGCGAATACGAGCAGTACTTC. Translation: CASSQSEYEQYF.

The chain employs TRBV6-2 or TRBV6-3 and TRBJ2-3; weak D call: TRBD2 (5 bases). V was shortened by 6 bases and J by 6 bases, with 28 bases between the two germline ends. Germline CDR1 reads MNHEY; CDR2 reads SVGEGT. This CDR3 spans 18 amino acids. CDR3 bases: TGTGCCAGCAGCTCACCAGTGGTTCGCCTAACTACTAGGGATACGCAGTATTTT. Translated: CASSSPVVRLTTRDTQYF.

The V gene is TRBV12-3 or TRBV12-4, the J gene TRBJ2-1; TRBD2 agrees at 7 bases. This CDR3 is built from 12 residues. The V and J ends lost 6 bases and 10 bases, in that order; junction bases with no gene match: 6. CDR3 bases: TGTGCCAGCAGCCTAGGGCGGGAGGAGCAGTTCTTC. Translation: CASSLGREEQFF.